This T cell receptor (beta chain) was sequenced for a study of memory CD4+ T cells and cytomegalovirus serostatus. Across the whole study: This sample comes from healthy Belgian adults, under 10 CMV seropositive, under 25 seronegative. The study, taken as a whole, reports: Each of some 67 CMV-associated TCRbeta sequences occurred in one to five individuals.

TCRdb keeps only in-frame clones here, not all; method: immunoSEQ multiplex PCR. The data show 80,000 or so clones, around 80% seen once. Regarding this clone: Its cognate antigen is unknown.

Germline-derived CDR1 and CDR2 are SGHDN and FVKESK. This CDR3 is built from 15 residues. Trimming stripped 4 bases from V and 5 bases from J, with 18 bases between. Single viable CD3+CD4+CD8-CD45RO+ cells were sorted as the memory CD4+ T cells. Sequencing used memory CD4+ T cells from blood. The rearrangement links TRBV14 to TRBJ2-7; D is possibly TRBD1 (5 bases). The TCR was taken from an adult in good health and CMV-seropositive. CDR3 nucleotide sequence: TGTGCCAGCAGCCGCCTTGCAGGGAAAAGGAACGAGCAGTACGTC. Its protein is CASSRLAGKRNEQYV.